This record concerns one T cell receptor beta chain sequence. TCRdb recomputed calls from the RT-PCR reads with MiXCR, one row per CDR3 protein. The profile shows about 960,000 distinct CDR3 sequences, approximately 18% of them singletons. The data stem from a study of patients and donors after allogeneic stem cell transplantation. The CDR3 has 18 residues. The J segment lost 7 bases and the V segment lost 3 bases, leaving 14 bases of the junction unmatched. Per the germline V gene, CDR1 is SGHAT and CDR2 is FQNNGV. The V call is TRBV11-2, the J call TRBJ2-1; 11 positions agree with TRBD2. Sequenced input: blood, either unsorted or a sorted T cell fraction (not recorded which). The receptor's source is a human donor who was either an allogeneic HSCT recipient or a stem cell or donor lymphocyte infusion donor (not recorded which). It is not recorded whose cells these are; they may come from a transplant donor. The CDR3 here is CASSFSPELAGVRNEQFF. The CDR3 DNA reads TGTGCCAGCAGCTTTTCACCAGAACTAGCGGGAGTACGGAATGAGCAGTTCTTC.